This T cell receptor beta chain was documented in a study of beta chain features in type 1 diabetes. Study-wide points: Shortening of TCRB CDR3s, moderate but significant, appeared in all four CD4+ subsets of Type 1 diabetes patients.

CDR3 length: 16 residues. Trimming cost V 4 bases and J 0 bases; bases outside gene matches: 2. Germline V gives CDR1 SGHTA, CDR2 FQGTGA. What was sequenced were expressed TCRB transcripts, since all of the isolated RNA had been reverse transcribed. TCRdb's copy holds only in-frame clones and misses some; the assay was immunoSEQ multiplex PCR. The sample yields under 350,000 clones, 24% seen once. As to this clone: The antigen is not known. At the DNA level, this CDR3 is encoded by other sequences in the same sample as well.

Specimen: naive CD4+ T cells from blood. This receptor was identified in a woman aged 25 to 45 with type 1 diabetes. This chain uses TRBV7-3 with TRBJ2-3, with 12 bases lining up with TRBD2. This CDR3 reads CASSSGLAGSTDTQYF. CDR3 sequence (DNA): TGTGCCAGCAGCTCGGGACTAGCGGGCAGCACAGATACGCAGTATTTT.